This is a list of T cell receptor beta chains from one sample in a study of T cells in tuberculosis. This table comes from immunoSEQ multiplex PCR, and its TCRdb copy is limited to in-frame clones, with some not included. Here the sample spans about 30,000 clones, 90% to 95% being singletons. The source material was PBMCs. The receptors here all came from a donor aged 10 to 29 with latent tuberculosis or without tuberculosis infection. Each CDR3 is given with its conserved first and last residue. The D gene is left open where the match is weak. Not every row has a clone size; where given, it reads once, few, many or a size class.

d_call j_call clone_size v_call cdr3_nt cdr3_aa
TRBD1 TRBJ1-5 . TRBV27 TGTGCCAGCAGGTGGACAGGGGGCCCGGGTCAGCCCCAGCATTTT CASRWTGGPGQPQHF
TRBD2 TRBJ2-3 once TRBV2 TGTGCCAGCAGAGAGGACGGGGCTAGCGGGAGTTGGGGCACAGATACGCAGTATTTT CASREDGASGSWGTDTQYF
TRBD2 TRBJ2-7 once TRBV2 TGTGCCAGCAGTGAAGGCGGGAGCTCTTACGAGCAGTACTTC CASSEGGSSYEQYF
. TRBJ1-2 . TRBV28 TGTGCCAGCAACGTAGGGGCTGGCTACACCTTC CASNVGAGYTF
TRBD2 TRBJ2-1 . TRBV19 TGTGCCAGTAGTGCGGGGGGGATCTACAATGAGCAGTTCTTC CASSAGGIYNEQFF
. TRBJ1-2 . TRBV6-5 TGTGCCAGCAGCCCCGGGGGGAACTATGGCTACACCTTC CASSPGGNYGYTF
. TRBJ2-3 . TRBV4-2 TGTGCCAGCAGCCAAGAACCTCATACAGGGATCCGGGAAGATACGCAGTATTTT CASSQEPHTGIREDTQYF
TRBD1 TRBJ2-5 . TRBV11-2 TGTGCCAGCAGAAGGGACAGGGAGGGGCAAGAGACCCAGTACTTC CASRRDREGQETQYF
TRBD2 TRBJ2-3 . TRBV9 TGTGCCAGCAGCGTAGAGTGGGGCGGGGGGGCCACAGATACGCAGTATTTT CASSVEWGGGATDTQYF
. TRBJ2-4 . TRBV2 TGTGCCAGCAGGATACAGTATCACATTCAGTACTTC CASRIQYHIQYF
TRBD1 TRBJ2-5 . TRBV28 TGTGCCAGCAGGGCAACAGGGGATGGAGAGACCCAGTACTTC CASRATGDGETQYF
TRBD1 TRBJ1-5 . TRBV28 TGTGCCAGCAGTTCAGGCGGGACAGGGTATCAGCCCCAGCATTTT CASSSGGTGYQPQHF
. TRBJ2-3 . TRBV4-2 TGTGCCAGCAGCCAAGAGGCTCCCAGCACAGATACGCAGTATTTT CASSQEAPSTDTQYF
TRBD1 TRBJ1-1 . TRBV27 TGTGCCAGCAATCGACAGGGGGCGACTGAAGCTTTCTTT CASNRQGATEAFF
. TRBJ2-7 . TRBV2 TGTGCCAGCAGTATGGCCAGAGAGCAGTACTTC CASSMAREQYF
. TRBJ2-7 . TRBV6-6 TGTGCCAGCAGTTCCCCGGGACTCGGCTACGAGCAGTACTTC CASSSPGLGYEQYF
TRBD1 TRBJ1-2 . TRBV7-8 TGTGCCAGCAGCTCCCATGGGACAGGGGGCTTTAATGGCTACACCTTC CASSSHGTGGFNGYTF
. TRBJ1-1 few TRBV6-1 TGTGCCAGCAGTGGCTACAGGGCGGCTGAAGCTTTCTTT CASSGYRAAEAFF
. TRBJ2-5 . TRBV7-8 TGTGCCAGCAGCCCAATCCCAGGGCGGGAGACCCAGTACTTC CASSPIPGRETQYF
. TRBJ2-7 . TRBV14 TGTGCCAGCAGCCGAGGGTCCACCTACGAGCAGTACTTC CASSRGSTYEQYF
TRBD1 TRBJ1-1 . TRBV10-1 TGCGCCAGTGAAAATTTGACAGGGCGGAGGGAAACTGAAGCTTTCTTT CASENLTGRRETEAFF
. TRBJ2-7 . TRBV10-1 TGCGCCAGCACCGCAGGGTTTCCCTACGAGCAGTACTTC CASTAGFPYEQYF
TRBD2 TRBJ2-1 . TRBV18 TGTGCCAGCTCACCCGGGACTAGCGGGGCCTACAATGAGCAGTTCTTC CASSPGTSGAYNEQFF
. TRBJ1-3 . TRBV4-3 TGCGCCAGCAGCCTCAACAAAGGGGCAGGGTGGAACACCATATATTTT CASSLNKGAGWNTIYF
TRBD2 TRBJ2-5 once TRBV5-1 TGCGCCAGCAGTTTTGGACTAGCAGACTCGGAGACCCAGTACTTC CASSFGLADSETQYF
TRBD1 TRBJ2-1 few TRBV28 TGTGCCAGCAGCTGGGTACACAGGGGGAGTGAGCAGTTCTTC CASSWVHRGSEQFF
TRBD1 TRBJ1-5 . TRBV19 TGTGCCAGTAGTCTGACAGGGGGCAATCAGCCCCAGCATTTT CASSLTGGNQPQHF
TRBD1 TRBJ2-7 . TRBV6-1 TGTGCCAGCACCAGGGACAGCTCCACCCTCTACGAGCAGTACTTC CASTRDSSTLYEQYF
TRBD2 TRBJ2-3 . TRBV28 TGTGCCAGCATAGCGGGATACACAGATACGCAGTATTTT CASIAGYTDTQYF